The 32 T cell receptor beta chains below come from one sample, sequenced in a study of blood T cell repertoires in COVID-19. The repertoire was sequenced with immunoSEQ multiplex PCR; TCRdb's copy has only in-frame clones and lacks some. Of 350,000 to 550,000 clones listed, 85% to 90% are singletons. What was sequenced was PBMCs or T cells enriched from blood (not recorded which). The source of these receptors is a man aged 30-40 years who had recovered from COVID-19.

This rearrangement joins TRBV18 to TRBJ1-2; TRBD1 is a possible D gene (5 bases). CDR1 KGHSH and CDR2 LQKENI come from the germline V gene. V was trimmed by 3 bases and J by 6 bases, leaving 11 bases between them. The CDR3 extends over 13 amino acids. In nucleotides, the CDR3 is TGTGCCAGCTCACCGGGCAGGGATCATGGCTACACCTTC. It translates to CASSPGRDHGYTF.

The sample holds many counts of this clone. This chain uses TRBV9 with TRBJ1-3; D is ambiguous. Germline lookup yields CDR1 SGDLS and CDR2 YYNGEE. V was shortened by 4 bases and J by 2 bases, with 16 bases between the two germline ends. This CDR3 comprises 16 residues. CDR3 sequence reads: CASSHPPGGTGNTIYF. CDR3 nucleotide sequence: TGTGCCAGCAGCCATCCCCCGGGAGGCACTGGAAACACCATATATTTT. Together with reference TRBV9 and TRBJ1-3, the CDR3 gives the full variable domain: DSGVTQTPKHLITATGQRVTLRCSPRSGDLSVYWYQQSLDQGLQFLIQYYNGEERAKGNILERFSAQQFPDLHSELNLSSLELGDSALYFCASSHPPGGTGNTIYFGEGSWLTVV.

The chain's CDR3 is CASSSFPYEQYF. The DNA of the CDR3 is TGTGCCAGCAGTTCCTTTCCCTACGAGCAGTACTTC. The chain couples TRBV27 to TRBJ2-7; D remains ambiguous. This CDR3 contains 12 residues. V was clipped by 4 bases and J by 2 bases, with 6 bases between them. Germline V gene lookup returns CDR1 MNHEY and CDR2 SMNVEV (reference sequence).

The CDR3 spells CASRADFSYEQYF. The DNA of the CDR3 is TGTGCCAGCAGGGCCGATTTTTCCTACGAGCAGTACTTC. The gene calls are TRBV6-5 and TRBJ2-7; no clear D. Germline V lookup: CDR1 MNHEY, CDR2 SVGAGI. Trimming shortened V by 6 bases and J by 1 base, and 10 bases separated the two germline ends. This CDR3 is built from 13 residues.

The chain recombines TRBV15 with TRBJ2-7; possibly TRBD1 for D (5 bases). CDR1 and CDR2 (germline): LNHNV, YYDKDF (reference sequence). The CDR3 runs 15 residues. V was pared by 0 bases and J by 3 bases, with 12 bases between. CDR3 region: CATSRERQTIYEQYF. DNA of the CDR3: TGTGCCACCAGCAGAGAGCGACAGACAATCTACGAGCAGTACTTC.

CDR3 region: CASSYGQELEQYF. CDR3 sequence (DNA): TGTGCCAGCAGTTACGGACAGGAGCTCGAGCAGTACTTC. The rearrangement uses TRBV6-5 and TRBJ2-7; 7 bases agree with TRBD1. Unmatched junction bases numbered 4, after V lost 2 bases and J lost 6 bases. The germline V gene has CDR1 MNHEY and CDR2 SVGAGI. The CDR3 contains 13 residues.

This clone was found once. The J gene is TRBJ1-1, the V gene TRBV7-9; 10 bases are shared with TRBD1. J lost 6 bases, V lost 4 bases, and 2 bases had no gene match. This CDR3 is built from 13 residues. Germline V gene data show CDR1 as SEHNR and CDR2 as FQNEAQ (reference sequence). CDR3 sequence reads: CASSWTGGAEAFF. The CDR3 coding sequence is TGTGCCAGCAGCTGGACAGGGGGTGCTGAAGCTTTCTTT.

The chain employs TRBV27 and TRBJ2-4, with D perhaps matching TRBD2 (5 bases). Between the trimmed V and J ends, which lost 2 bases and 0 bases, there was a span of 8 bases. This CDR3 comprises 15 residues. Germline V gives CDR1 MNHEY, CDR2 SMNVEV (reference sequence). CDR3 DNA sequence: TGTGCCAGCAGTTTAGTAAGCGGAGCCAAAAACATTCAGTACTTC. This translates into CASSLVSGAKNIQYF.

This sequence joins TRBV12-3 or TRBV12-4 and TRBJ2-1; D possibly corresponds to TRBD2 (5 bases). The CDR3 has 12 amino acids. V lost 5 bases and J lost 10, with 12 bases in between. CDR3 region: CASSLRGWEQFF. The CDR3 bases are TGTGCCAGCAGTCTGCGCGGGTGGGAGCAGTTCTTC.

This chain connects TRBV18 to TRBJ2-1; the match to TRBD2 covers 10 bases. With V trimmed by 7 bases and J by 0 bases, 3 bases remained unmatched. This CDR3 is 15 amino acids long. Looked up from germline, CDR1 is KGHSH and CDR2 is LQKENI. CDR3 DNA: TGTGCCAGCTACTGGACTAGCGGCTCCTACAATGAGCAGTTCTTC. It translates to CASYWTSGSYNEQFF.

The rearrangement joins TRBV15 to TRBJ1-5; 7 bases line up with TRBD1. The J segment lost 4 bases and the V segment lost 3 bases, leaving 6 bases of the junction unmatched. Looked up from germline, CDR1 is LNHNV and CDR2 is YYDKDF (reference sequence). This CDR3 region has 15 residues. The DNA for the CDR3 is TGTGCCACCAGCAGCGACAGGGCGGATAATCAGCCCCAGCATTTT. Translation: CATSSDRADNQPQHF. The full variable domain, with the rest looked up from reference TRBV15 and TRBJ1-5, is DAMVIQNPRYQVTQFGKPVTLSCSQTLNHNVMYWYQQKSSQAPKLLFHYYDKDFNNEADTPDNFQSRRPNTSFCFLDIRSPGLGDTAMYLCATSSDRADNQPQHFGDGTRLSIL.

This chain uses TRBV28 with TRBJ1-2, with 9 bases matching TRBD1. The CDR3 runs 11 residues. CDR1 is MDHEN and CDR2 is SYDVKM in the germline V gene. Trimming took 6 bases from V and 14 from J; bases not matched to a gene: 7. CDR3: CASSNRGPCTF. The CDR3 bases are TGTGCCAGCAGCAACAGGGGGCCGTGTACCTTC.

This chain connects TRBV7-2 to TRBJ2-3; possible D gene TRBD1, 6 bases. Germline V gene sequence: CDR1 SGHTA, CDR2 FQGNSA. The CDR3 runs 17 residues. Between the trimmed V and J ends, which lost 3 bases and 0 bases, there was a span of 16 bases. CDR3 nucleotides: TGTGCCAGCAGCTTCGCCCTAGACAGGACTAGCACAGATACGCAGTATTTT. Encoded protein: CASSFALDRTSTDTQYF.

The chain uses TRBV6-6 and TRBJ1-5; TRBD1 aligns across 9 bases. This CDR3 comprises 17 residues. Germline loops: CDR1 MNHNY, CDR2 SVGAGI (reference sequence). Trimming cost V 5 bases and J 4 bases; bases outside gene matches: 12. The CDR3 reads CASSPTSGTGWNQPQHF. The CDR3 DNA reads as TGTGCCAGCAGTCCCACTTCAGGGACAGGGTGGAATCAGCCCCAGCATTTT.

The rearrangement links TRBV28 to TRBJ1-5; D is possibly TRBD1 (6 bases). Germline CDR1 MDHEN, CDR2 SYDVKM. This CDR3 contains 15 residues. Trimming left V 6 bases short and J 4 bases short, with 16 bases between. In nucleotides, the CDR3 is TGTGCCAGCAGCCAAGGGGGAGCGGGGAATCAGCCCCAGCATTTT. Translated, it gives CASSQGGAGNQPQHF.

This clone has only one observation. The genes are TRBV10-1 and TRBJ2-3; 11 nucleotides line up with TRBD2. The trim removed 6 bases at V and 1 base at J, leaving 3 bases unmatched. Germline V gives CDR1 WNHNN, CDR2 SYGVQD (reference sequence). The CDR3 runs 15 residues. CDR3 DNA sequence: TGCGCCAGCAGCGGGGGACTAGCGGGCACAGATACGCAGTATTTT. Its protein is CASSGGLAGTDTQYF.

In its sample, this clone was seen once. The chain links TRBV19 to TRBJ2-7, with D maybe TRBD2 (5 bases). The CDR3 loop spans 14 amino acids. Germline CDR1 is LNHDA and CDR2 is SQIVND (reference sequence). Trimming removed 3 bases at V and 3 bases at J, with 12 bases between. CDR3 DNA: TGTGCCAGTAGTATGGCTCTTGGGAGCTACGAGCAGTACTTC. This sequence encodes CASSMALGSYEQYF.

The chain joins TRBV14 to TRBJ2-3; 11 nucleotides match TRBD2. There are 17 residues in the CDR3. Germline CDR1 is SGHDN and CDR2 is FVKESK. V lost 3 bases, J lost 2 bases, and 7 bases stayed unmatched. In nucleotides, the CDR3 is TGTGCCAGCAGCCATGGAACTAGCGGGAGTTCCACAGATACGCAGTATTTT. This sequence encodes CASSHGTSGSSTDTQYF.

V usage is TRBV14 and J usage is TRBJ2-1; D is undetermined. The V gene lost 4 bases and the J gene lost 0 bases, with 4 bases spanning the gap. The V gene's germline CDR1 is SGHDN and CDR2 FVKESK. This CDR3 is 13 amino acids long. The CDR3 here is CASSLSSYNEQFF. In DNA, the CDR3 is TGTGCCAGCAGCCTGAGCTCCTACAATGAGCAGTTCTTC. The full variable domain, with the rest looked up from reference TRBV14 and TRBJ2-1, is EAGVTQFPSHSVIEKGQTVTLRCDPISGHDNLYWYRRVMGKEIKFLLHFVKESKQDESGMPNNRFLAERTGGTYSTLKVQPAELEDSGVYFCASSLSSYNEQFFGPGTRLTVL.

This rearrangement joins TRBV7-3 to TRBJ1-2, with D perhaps matching TRBD1 (6 bases). Between the trimmed V and J ends, which lost 0 bases and 6 bases, there was a span of 11 bases. The CDR3 extends over 14 amino acids. The germline V gene encodes CDR1 SGHTA and CDR2 FQGTGA. Here the CDR3 reads CASSLTRAGDGYTF. The CDR3 DNA is TGTGCCAGCAGCTTAACCCGGGCAGGGGATGGCTACACCTTC.

This sequence joins TRBV28 and TRBJ1-1; no reliable D call. Germline V gives CDR1 MDHEN, CDR2 SYDVKM. The CDR3 extends over 11 amino acids. V shed 7 bases and J shed 0 bases, with 3 bases lying between them. CDR3 sequence reads: CASTMNTEAFF. For the CDR3, the DNA is TGTGCCAGCACCATGAACACTGAAGCTTTCTTT. The full variable domain, rest sourced from reference TRBV28 and TRBJ1-1, is DVKVTQSSRYLVKRTGEKVFLECVQDMDHENMFWYRQDPGLGLRLIYFSYDVKMKEKGDIPEGYSVSREKKERFSLILESASTNQTSMYLCASTMNTEAFFGQGTRLTVV.

This clone has just one count. This chain joins TRBV3-1 (or the pseudogene TRBV3-2) and TRBJ1-4, with D unresolved. Germline V gene lookup returns CDR1 LGHDT and CDR2 YNNKEL (reference sequence). The CDR3 sequence is 15 residues long. Trimming took off 0 bases at V and 10 bases at J, with 15 bases between the two ends. CDR3 in DNA: TGTGCCAGCAGCCAAGATACGGCGGGAAGAGTAAAACTGTTTTTT. Residues: CASSQDTAGRVKLFF.

The rearrangement uses TRBV28 and TRBJ2-1, with 9 bases that match TRBD2. The germline CDR1 and CDR2 sequences are MDHEN and SYDVKM. V gave up 2 bases and J gave up 8 bases; unmatched junction bases: 13. The CDR3 consists of 17 residues. In DNA form, the CDR3 reads TGTGCCAGCAGTTTACGGTTCGGTAGCGGGAGTTCCGATGAGCAGTTCTTC. This gives the protein CASSLRFGSGSSDEQFF.

J is TRBJ2-2 and V is TRBV7-9; 8 bases fit TRBD2. Germline loops: CDR1 SEHNR, CDR2 FQNEAQ (reference sequence). CDR3 size: 18 residues. The V segment lost 4 bases and the J segment 2 bases; nucleotides outside the gene matches: 12. The CDR3 spells CASSSTQVLAANTGELFF. The CDR3 bases are TGTGCCAGCAGCTCAACACAAGTACTAGCGGCAAACACCGGGGAGCTGTTTTTT.

V gene TRBV12-5 combines with J gene TRBJ1-5, with D unresolved. CDR1 and CDR2 (germline): LGHNT, FRNRAP. V was cut by 3 bases and J by 7 bases, with 10 bases left in between. This CDR3 is built from 13 residues. CDR3 amino acids: CASGFGDGQPQHF. In nucleotides, the CDR3 is TGTGCTAGTGGTTTCGGGGATGGCCAGCCCCAGCATTTT.

This sequence joins TRBV21-1 and TRBJ2-7; TRBD1 was called by the table and not checked on the DNA. TRBV21-1 is termed a pseudogene. The CDR3 has 11 amino acids. In DNA form, the CDR3 reads TGTGCCAGCAGCTCACAAACCGAGCAGTACTTC. Its protein is CASSSQTEQYF.

The chain links TRBV7-8 to TRBJ1-2; no firm D call. V lost 5 bases to trimming and J lost 5 bases, with 18 bases between them. Germline CDR1 reads SGHVS; CDR2 reads FQNEAQ. The CDR3 extends over 15 amino acids. CDR3 bases: TGTGCCAGCAGCACTACGGTGGTTCCTGTATATGGCTACACCTTC. Translating gives CASSTTVVPVYGYTF.

The chain has TRBV5-1 and TRBJ2-2; D possibly corresponds to TRBD2 (6 bases). Germline V CDR1 and CDR2: SGHRS, YFSETQ. V lost 1 base and J 6 bases, leaving 16 bases between the germline ends. The CDR3 runs to 16 residues. The CDR3 coding sequence is TGCGCCAGCAGCTTGCTGACTAGTATTGGGGCCGGGGAGCTGTTTTTT. Translation gives CASSLLTSIGAGELFF. Full variable domain (missing parts from reference TRBV5-1 and TRBJ2-2): KAGVTQTPRYLIKTRGQQVTLSCSPISGHRSVSWYQQTPGQGLQFLFEYFSETQRNKGNFPGRFSGRQFSNSRSEMNVSTLELGDSALYLCASSLLTSIGAGELFFGEGSRLTVL.

CDR3 in DNA: TGTGCCAGCACGAGAGGGACAGAACCTTTCGAGCAGTACTTC. Protein: CASTRGTEPFEQYF. V gene TRBV28 combines with J gene TRBJ2-7; 7 bases map to TRBD1. Germline assignment: CDR1 MDHEN and CDR2 SYDVKM. The V segment lost 7 bases and the J segment 6 bases; nucleotides outside the gene matches: 12. The CDR3 is 14 residues long.

This rearrangement joins TRBV28 to TRBJ1-1; a possible D gene is TRBD1 (5 bases). V lost 6 bases to trimming and J lost 1 base, with 12 bases between them. CDR1 is MDHEN and CDR2 is SYDVKM in the germline V gene. The CDR3 has 14 amino acids. The CDR3 nucleotides read TGTGCCAGCAGCCCGGGACTCACGAACACTGAAGCTTTCTTT. Protein sequence: CASSPGLTNTEAFF.

This clone came up once. V and J are TRBV3-1 (or the pseudogene TRBV3-2) and TRBJ1-2; 8 bases are shared with TRBD1. The CDR3 runs to 14 residues. V shed 3 bases, J shed 6 bases, and the junction held 6 bases outside the gene matches. In germline, CDR1 is LGHDT, CDR2 YNNKEL (reference sequence). CDR3 bases: TGTGCCAGCAGCCATATCAGGGGGCTGGATGGCTACACCTTC. Translating gives CASSHIRGLDGYTF.

The rearrangement joins TRBV5-1 to TRBJ2-7; unclear D gene. The CDR3 is 13 amino acids. V gave up 3 bases and J gave up 3 bases, with 10 bases separating them. Germline V gives CDR1 SGHRS, CDR2 YFSETQ. CDR3 nucleotides: TGCGCCAGCAGCTCAGACATACTCTACGAGCAGTACTTC. Amino acid sequence: CASSSDILYEQYF.